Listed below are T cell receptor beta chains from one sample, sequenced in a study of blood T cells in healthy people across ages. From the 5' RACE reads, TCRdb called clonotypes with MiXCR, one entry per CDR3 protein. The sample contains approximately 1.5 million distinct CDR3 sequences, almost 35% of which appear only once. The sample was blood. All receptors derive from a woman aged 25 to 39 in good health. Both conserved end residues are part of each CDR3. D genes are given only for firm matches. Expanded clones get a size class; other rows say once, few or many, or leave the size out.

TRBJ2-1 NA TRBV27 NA TGTGCAGTCATGACGGTCCCACGGGGTGAGCAGTTCTTC CAVMTVPRGEQFF
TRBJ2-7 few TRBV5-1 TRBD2 TGCGCCAGCAGCTCGGAAACTAGCGGGGGGGCTAGAGCCTACGAGCAGTACTTC CASSSETSGGARAYEQYF
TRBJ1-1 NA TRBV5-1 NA TGCGCCAGCAGCTCGTCCGGGGAGACCACTGAAGCTTTCTTT CASSSSGETTEAFF
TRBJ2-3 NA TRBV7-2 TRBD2 TGTGCCAGCAGCCCTGGGAAGACTAGCGGGGGGAGAGATACGCAGTATTTT CASSPGKTSGGRDTQYF
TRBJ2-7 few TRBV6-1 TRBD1 TGTGCCAGCATCATATCCGGGACAGCACCCTACGAGCAGTACTTC CASIISGTAPYEQYF
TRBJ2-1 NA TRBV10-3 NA TGTGCCATCAGGGACCCTGGCGATGAGCAGTTCTTC CAIRDPGDEQFF
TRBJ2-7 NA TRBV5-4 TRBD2 TGTGCCAGCAGCTTTCCTACTAGCGGGGGGACTCGTCTCCCCTACGAGCAGTACTTC CASSFPTSGGTRLPYEQYF
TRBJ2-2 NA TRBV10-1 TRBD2 TGCGCCAGCAGTGGCTACCTCACTAGCGGGAGCGGCACCGGGGAGCTGTTTTTT CASSGYLTSGSGTGELFF
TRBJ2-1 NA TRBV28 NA TGTGCCAGCAGTTGGGCTCCTCGCGGATACAATGAGCAGTTCTTC CASSWAPRGYNEQFF
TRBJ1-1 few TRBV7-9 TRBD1 TGTGCCAGCAGCACTCGGATTTCAGGGGGACTGAACACTGAAGCTTTCTTT CASSTRISGGLNTEAFF
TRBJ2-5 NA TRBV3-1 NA TGTGCCAGCAGCCATGCGGGGTACCAAGAGACCCAGTACTTC CASSHAGYQETQYF
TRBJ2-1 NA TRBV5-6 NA TGTGCCAGCGGCTTGGCCGACAGGAATGAGCAGTTCTTC CASGLADRNEQFF
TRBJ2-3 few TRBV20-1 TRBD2 TGCAGTGCGAGTCTAGCGGGAGCCCCTCAGGGGCACACAGATACGCAGTATTTT CSASLAGAPQGHTDTQYF
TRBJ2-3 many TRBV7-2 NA TGTGCCAGCAGCGAGGCCCTCGGGGGACTCACAGATACGCAGTATTTT CASSEALGGLTDTQYF
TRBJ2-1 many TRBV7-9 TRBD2 TGTGCCAGCAGCTGGACTAGCGTTGAGCAGTTCTTC CASSWTSVEQFF
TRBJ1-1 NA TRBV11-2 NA TGTGCCAGCAGCTTAGGAATGGGACGGAGAGCTGAAGCTTTCTTT CASSLGMGRRAEAFF
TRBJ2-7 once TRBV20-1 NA TGCAGTGCTAGAGACCCAATAGGTGATTTCGAGCAGTACTTC CSARDPIGDFEQYF
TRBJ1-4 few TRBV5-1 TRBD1 TGCGCCAGCTCCCGAGGGACAGTTAATGAAAAACTGTTTTTT CASSRGTVNEKLFF
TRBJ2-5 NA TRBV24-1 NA TGTGCCACCAGTGATTTCCGGGAGACCCAGTACTTC CATSDFRETQYF
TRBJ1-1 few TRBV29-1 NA TGCAGCGTATCTGTGGTTGAAGCTTTCTTT CSVSVVEAFF
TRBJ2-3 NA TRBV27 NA TGTGCCAGCAGTTTCGGGAATTACTTGGGGGGAGATACGCAGTATTTT CASSFGNYLGGDTQYF
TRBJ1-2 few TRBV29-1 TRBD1 TGCAGCGTTTCTTCAACAGGGGACGGCTATGGCTACACCTTC CSVSSTGDGYGYTF
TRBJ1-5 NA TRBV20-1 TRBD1 TGCAGTGCTGGGGACAGGGTTCAGCCCCAGCATTTT CSAGDRVQPQHF
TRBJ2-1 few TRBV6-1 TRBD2 TGTGCCAGCAGTGAAGGACTAGCGGCCTCCTACAATGAGCAGTTCTTC CASSEGLAASYNEQFF
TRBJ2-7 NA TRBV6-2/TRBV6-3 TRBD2 TGTGCCAGCAGTTACTCGGTGAGCGGGGGGGCCTACGAGCAGTACTTC CASSYSVSGGAYEQYF
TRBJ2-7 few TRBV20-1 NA TGCAGTGCTAGACAGCGGCCGAATTACGAGCAGTACTTC CSARQRPNYEQYF
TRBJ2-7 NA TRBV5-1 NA TGCGCCAGCAGCGGCGGGGGCCACGAGCAGTACTTC CASSGGGHEQYF
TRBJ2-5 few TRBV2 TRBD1 TGTGCCAGCAGTCTGATGACAGGGGGCTTGGAGACCCAGTACTTC CASSLMTGGLETQYF
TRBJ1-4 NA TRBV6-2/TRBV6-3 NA TGTGCCAGCAGTTACTCGACGTCTCCTGCAACTAATGAAAAACTGTTTTTT CASSYSTSPATNEKLFF
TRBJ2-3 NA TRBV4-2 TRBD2 TGTGCCAGCAGCCAAGTACTAGCGGGGGACACAGATACGCAGTATTTT CASSQVLAGDTDTQYF
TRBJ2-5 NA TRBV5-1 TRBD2 TGCGCCAGCAGCTTTAGCGGGAGGGCCCAGGAGACCCAGTACTTC CASSFSGRAQETQYF
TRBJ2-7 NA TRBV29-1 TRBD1 TGCAGCGTTGCCACAGGGGTTGGCTACGAGCAGTACTTC CSVATGVGYEQYF
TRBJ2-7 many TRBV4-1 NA TGCGCCAGCAGCCAGCAGGGTGGCGGCACCTACGAGCAGTACTTC CASSQQGGGTYEQYF
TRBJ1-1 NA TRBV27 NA TGTGCCAGCAGAGGTGGACTTTCCCTTTTTTACACTGAAGCTTTCTTT CASRGGLSLFYTEAFF
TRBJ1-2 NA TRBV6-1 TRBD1 TGTGCCAGCAGGGGGACCAACCGGGACAGGGGGCGAAGTCCCTATGGCTACACCTTC CASRGTNRDRGRSPYGYTF
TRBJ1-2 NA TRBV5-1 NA TGCGCCAGCAGCCCCGAAAAACCCTATGGCTACACCTTC CASSPEKPYGYTF
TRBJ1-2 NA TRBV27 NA TGTGCCAGCAGTCCCCAGGGACGGTGGCGTGGCTACACCTTC CASSPQGRWRGYTF
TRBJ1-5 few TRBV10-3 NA TGTGCCATCAGTGATTCCGACCTCCACTATAGCAATCAGCCCCAGCATTTT CAISDSDLHYSNQPQHF
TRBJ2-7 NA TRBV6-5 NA TGTGCCAGCAGTTTGGGTGATGAGTCCTACGAGCAGTACTTC CASSLGDESYEQYF
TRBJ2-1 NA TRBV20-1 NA TGCAGTGCTAGAGAGGGGAGACGGGAGCAGTTCTTC CSAREGRREQFF
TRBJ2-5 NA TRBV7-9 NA TGTGCCAGCAGCCCACCCCGGCCACAAGAGACCCAGTACTTC CASSPPRPQETQYF
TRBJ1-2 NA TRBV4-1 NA TGCACCAGCAGCCAATTCGAACAGGTCTCCAACTATGGCTACACCTTC CTSSQFEQVSNYGYTF
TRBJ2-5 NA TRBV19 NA TGTGCCAGTAGTATAGATTTGGGAGTGGAAGAGACCCAGTACTTC CASSIDLGVEETQYF
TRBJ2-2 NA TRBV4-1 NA TGCGCCAGCAGCCAAGAGATGAACCCCTACACCGGGGAGCTGTTTTTT CASSQEMNPYTGELFF
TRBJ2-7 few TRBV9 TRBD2 TGTGCCAGCAGCGCAGATGGGGGGGAGCCCTACGAGCAGTACTTC CASSADGGEPYEQYF
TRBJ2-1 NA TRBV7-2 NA TGTGCCAGCAAACAGGGGGGGGGCTCCTACAATGAGCAGTTCTTC CASKQGGGSYNEQFF